This passage covers 23 T cell receptor beta chains from one sample sequenced in a study of low-dose radiotherapy and immunotherapy resistance in tumors. Indicated time point: after trial treatment. This sample's treatment: LDRT plus nivolumab, ipilimumab, low-dose cyclophosphamide and aspirin (RACIN trial). Primers targeting TRAV and TRBV primed first-strand cDNA, covering alpha and beta chains. The PCR that amplified TCRs ran for about 18 cycles, relying on a constant-region primer and a V-primer adapter. TCRdb fed the reads into MiXCR, producing one record per CDR3 protein. This sample has 39,000 or so distinct CDR3 sequences, with more than 20% found just once. This specimen consisted of PBMCs, obtained after low-dose radiotherapy plus immunotherapy. The receptors shown here come from a female donor with ovarian cancer.

In this sample, this clonotype turned up many times. The rearrangement links TRBV28 to TRBJ2-3; 10 nucleotides agree with TRBD2. The length of the CDR3 is 20 residues. The trim removed 6 bases at V and 3 bases at J, leaving 21 bases unmatched. The germline V gene encodes CDR1 MDHEN and CDR2 SYDVKM. CDR3 amino acids: CASRGTSSGRALVGTDTQYF. In DNA form, the CDR3 reads TGTGCCAGCAGGGGGACTTCCAGCGGGAGGGCCTTGGTAGGAACAGATACGCAGTATTTT.

There are a few counts of this clonotype. The chain recombines TRBV9 with TRBJ1-6; unclear D gene. The V end was cut by 6 bases, the J end by 5 bases, with 15 bases between. The CDR3 loop spans 15 amino acids. Germline lookup yields CDR1 SGDLS and CDR2 YYNGEE. The CDR3 sequence is CASTVGSNNNSPLHF. As DNA, the CDR3 is TGTGCCAGCACGGTCGGCAGCAATAATAATTCACCCCTCCACTTT.

This clonotype was recorded at least ten times. The V and J genes are TRBV29-1 and TRBJ2-1, with 9 positions matching TRBD2. Germline CDR1 and CDR2: SQVTM and ANQGSEA. The CDR3 sequence is 16 residues long. The V and J ends lost 1 base and 5 bases, in that order; junction bases with no gene match: 9. The CDR3 DNA follows: TGCAGCGTTGAAGCGTGGGGGACTAGCAGAAACAATGAGCAGTTCTTC. It encodes CSVEAWGTSRNNEQFF.

This clonotype was found many times. This sequence joins TRBV20-1 and TRBJ2-7; TRBD1 matches at 8 bases. Trimming removed 2 bases from V and 2 bases from J; junction bases left unmatched: 5. The CDR3 runs 14 residues. CDR1 and CDR2 (germline): DFQATT, SNEGSKA (reference sequence). The CDR3 spells CSARTPGQAYEQYF. DNA for the CDR3: TGCAGTGCTAGAACCCCGGGACAGGCCTACGAGCAGTACTTC.

A note on this clonotype: This sequence is one base from a far larger clone and is likely a read error. The J gene is TRBJ2-1, the V gene TRBV20-1; 7 bases line up with TRBD1. V shed 7 bases and J 10 bases; nucleotides not matched to a gene: 13. Germline V gene lookup returns CDR1 DFQATT and CDR2 SNEGSKA (reference sequence). There are 13 residues in the CDR3. The CDR3 DNA is TGCAGTGGTCACGGGACAGTCCCCCGGGAGCAGTTCTTC. Translated, it gives CSGHGTVPREQFF.

As concerns this clonotype: This likely stems from a read error, as it lies one base from a far larger clone. The rearrangement links TRBV28 to TRBJ1-1, with D possibly matching TRBD1 (5 bases). This CDR3 spans 11 amino acids. The germline CDR1 and CDR2 sequences are MDHEN and SYDVKM. Trimming took 4 bases from V and 13 from J, leaving 13 bases between them. CDR3 region: CASSSTGPVFF. DNA of the CDR3: TGTGCCAGCAGTTCCACGGGGCCAGTTTTCTTT.

This clonotype was detected many times. The rearrangement joins TRBV2 to TRBJ1-1; TRBD1 matches at 9 bases. Germline V CDR1 and CDR2: SNHLY, FYNNEI. Unmatched junction bases numbered 5, after V lost 6 bases and J lost 3 bases. The CDR3 contains 14 residues. The CDR3 sequence is CASSVQGADTEAFF. In DNA, the CDR3 is TGTGCCAGCAGCGTACAGGGGGCTGACACTGAAGCTTTCTTT.

In this sample, this clonotype turned up many times. V usage is TRBV12-3 or TRBV12-4 and J usage is TRBJ2-1; TRBD1 matches at 8 bases. This CDR3 comprises 12 residues. CDR3 nucleotide sequence: TGTGTCTCACAGGGGGTCCACAATGAGCAGTTCTTC. Its translation: CVSQGVHNEQFF.

This clonotype was detected ten times or more. The chain joins TRBV19 to TRBJ2-5, with 9 bases that match TRBD1. CDR1 is LNHDA and CDR2 is SQIVND in the germline V gene (reference sequence). This CDR3 has 13 amino acids. V lost 8 bases and J lost 1; bases outside the gene matches: 2. The CDR3 loop reads CASGQGIQETQYF. DNA for the CDR3: TGTGCCAGTGGACAGGGGATCCAAGAGACCCAGTACTTC.

This clonotype was picked up many times. At one end the junction does not follow the germline gene, possibly because of a read error. The chain joins TRBV20-1 to TRBJ2-7; no reliable D call. Per the germline V gene, CDR1 is DFQATT and CDR2 is SNEGSKA (reference sequence). The CDR3 loop spans 14 amino acids. CDR3 nucleotide sequence: TGCAGTGCGAGAGTCGCGAGCAGGCCCTACGAGCAGTACTTC. Protein sequence: CSARVASRPYEQYF.

The rearrangement links TRBV20-1 to TRBJ2-1; possibly TRBD2 for D (6 bases). The CDR3 consists of 15 residues. Germline assignment: CDR1 DFQATT and CDR2 SNEGSKA (reference sequence). V shed 5 bases and J shed 1 base, with 15 bases lying between them. In nucleotides, the CDR3 is TGCAGTGCTTGGGGGGAAGCGGATTCCTACAATGAGCAGTTCTTC. Amino acids: CSAWGEADSYNEQFF.

The chain links TRBV2 to TRBJ1-5; D unresolved. This CDR3 contains 14 residues. Germline loops: CDR1 SNHLY, CDR2 FYNNEI. Trimming removed 3 bases at V and 2 bases at J, with 8 bases between. This CDR3 reads CASSDGSRNQPQHF. The CDR3 region has the DNA TGTGCCAGCAGTGACGGGTCCCGCAATCAGCCCCAGCATTTT.

Regarding this clonotype: An end of the junction does not agree with germline; a read error may underlie this. CDR3 protein: CASSGRSRDTQYF. In DNA, the CDR3 is TGTGCCAGCAGCGGTAGAAGCAGAGATACGCAGTATTTT. The chain is built from TRBV27 and TRBJ2-3; no definite D call. Germline V CDR1 and CDR2: MNHEY, SMNVEV (reference sequence). This CDR3 spans 13 amino acids.

This chain's CDR3 is CASSRGPDKTYEQYF. The CDR3 DNA is TGTGCCAGCTCACGGGGACCGGACAAGACCTACGAGCAGTACTTC. The V and J genes are TRBV18 and TRBJ2-7; either TRBD1 or TRBD2 may fit D (5 bases each). Between the trimmed V and J ends, which lost 4 bases and 2 bases, there was a span of 15 bases. Germline CDR1 reads KGHSH; CDR2 reads LQKENI. This CDR3 is built from 15 residues.

This clonotype was observed many times. This chain links TRBV30 with TRBJ1-4; a weak D match, TRBD1 (5 bases). The V end lost 1 base, the J end lost 0 bases, and 12 bases lay between the germline ends. The CDR3 totals 16 residues. Germline values: CDR1 GTSNPN, CDR2 SVGIG (reference sequence). CDR3 sequence (DNA): TGTGCCTGGAGTGACAGGCTGGGGGCAACTAATGAAAAACTGTTTTTT. Its translation: CAWSDRLGATNEKLFF.

The sample holds a few counts of this clonotype. The chain couples TRBV28 to TRBJ1-5; tentative D call: TRBD1 (5 bases). Per the germline V gene, CDR1 is MDHEN and CDR2 is SYDVKM. This CDR3 is 16 amino acids long. V was shortened by 3 bases and J by 2 bases, with 14 bases between the two germline ends. The CDR3 DNA is TGTGCCAGCAGTTTTCGGGGGACCATGGGCAATCAGCCCCAGCATTTT. Translation: CASSFRGTMGNQPQHF.

Only a few counts were recorded for this clonotype. The CDR3 protein is CSARGDTSSYNEQFF. CDR3 sequence (DNA): TGCAGTGCTAGAGGAGACACGAGCTCCTACAATGAGCAGTTCTTC. The J gene is TRBJ2-1, the V gene TRBV20-1, with D unclear. V shed 1 base and J shed 0 bases, with 10 bases lying between them. Germline CDR1 and CDR2: DFQATT and SNEGSKA (reference sequence). The length of the CDR3 is 15 residues.

In this sample, this clonotype turned up a few times. The V call is TRBV5-1, the J call TRBJ2-7; D is uncertain. Trimming stripped 7 bases from V and 3 bases from J, with 17 bases between. Germline loops: CDR1 SGHRS, CDR2 YFSETQ. CDR3 size: 14 residues. CDR3 in amino acids: CASSLQQGDYEQYF. In nucleotides, the CDR3 is TGCGCCAGCTCCCTCCAACAAGGAGACTACGAGCAGTACTTC.

This clonotype was detected ten times or more. The chain links TRBV21-1 to TRBJ2-7; the table's D call TRBD1 went unverified against the DNA. TRBV21-1 is recorded as a pseudogene. There are 16 residues in the CDR3. The CDR3 reads CASSKERTGRPYEQYF. The CDR3 DNA is TGTGCCAGCAGCAAGGAAAGGACAGGGAGACCCTACGAGCAGTACTTC.

CDR3 residues: CAIKRGTDTDTQYF. As DNA, the CDR3 is TGTGCCATCAAGAGGGGGACAGACACAGATACGCAGTATTTT. V usage is TRBV10-3 and J usage is TRBJ2-3; 7 bases line up with TRBD1. This CDR3 is 14 amino acids long. V lost 7 bases to trimming and J lost 2 bases; unmatched junction nucleotides: 6. From germline, CDR1 is ENHRY and CDR2 SYGVKD.

The genes are TRBV28 and TRBJ2-5; D ambiguous. This CDR3 has 11 amino acids. Germline CDR1 is MDHEN and CDR2 is SYDVKM. V gave up 7 bases and J gave up 5 bases, with 8 bases separating them. In DNA form, the CDR3 reads TGTGCCAGCACCCAAACGGAGACCCAGTACTTC. This codes for CASTQTETQYF.

At least ten counts were recorded for this clonotype. An end of the junction differs from the germline gene, which may be a read error. The genes are TRBV24-1 and TRBJ2-5; 9 positions match TRBD1. The V gene's germline CDR1 is KGHDR and CDR2 SFDVKD. The CDR3 is 12 residues long. The CDR3: CATSDSTGTGNF. The CDR3 bases are TGTGCCACCAGTGACTCAACCGGGACAGGGAACTTC.

By its share, this clonotype is medium-sized. The chain combines TRBV28 with TRBJ1-2, with TRBD1 matching 12 bases. Losses at the gene ends were 5 bases for V and 6 bases for J; bases not matched to a gene: 7. This CDR3 comprises 15 residues. From germline, CDR1 is MDHEN and CDR2 SYDVKM. The CDR3 sequence is CASSAPGQGADGYTF. As DNA, the CDR3 is TGTGCCAGCAGTGCCCCGGGACAGGGGGCGGATGGCTACACCTTC.